This T cell receptor beta chain emerged from a study of persistence of HIV-infected CD4 T cells. Study in general: Donors were ART-treated; their CMV- and Gag-responding CD4+ T cells were isolated.

Sequencing used immunoSEQ version 4 in survey mode. Template was genomic DNA at 8 to 10 ng/uL, with up to 1 ug used per sample. Libraries were prepared by immunoSEQ multiplex PCR; TCRdb keeps only in-frame clonotypes and omits some of them. The sample lists 30,000 or so clones, roughly four fifths occurring once. V lost 4 bases, J lost 3 bases, and 10 bases lay in between. The CDR3 sequence is 14 residues long. The germline gives CDR1 SGHTA, CDR2 FQGNSA. Points on this clone: Its target is not known.

Cells were stimulated with overlapping HIV-1 Gag 15-mer peptides. CD40L/CD69 double-negative CD45RO-high memory CD4+ T cells were collected. PBMCs were depleted of CD8+ T cells before stimulation. CD8-depleted PBMCs were stimulated 15 to 20 hours with anti-CD28/CD49d costimulation, CD40-blocking antibody and enfuvirtide. The origin of this receptor is an adult woman with HIV who was CMV-seropositive. This sample comprised CD4+ T cells sorted from PBMCs after roughly 18-hour stimulation, obtained from a patient who received antiretroviral therapy. The gene calls are TRBV7-2 and TRBJ2-1; D is unresolved. CDR3 sequence: CASSSLGSYNEQFF. CDR3 coding DNA: TGTGCCAGCAGCTCCTTGGGTAGCTACAATGAGCAGTTCTTC.